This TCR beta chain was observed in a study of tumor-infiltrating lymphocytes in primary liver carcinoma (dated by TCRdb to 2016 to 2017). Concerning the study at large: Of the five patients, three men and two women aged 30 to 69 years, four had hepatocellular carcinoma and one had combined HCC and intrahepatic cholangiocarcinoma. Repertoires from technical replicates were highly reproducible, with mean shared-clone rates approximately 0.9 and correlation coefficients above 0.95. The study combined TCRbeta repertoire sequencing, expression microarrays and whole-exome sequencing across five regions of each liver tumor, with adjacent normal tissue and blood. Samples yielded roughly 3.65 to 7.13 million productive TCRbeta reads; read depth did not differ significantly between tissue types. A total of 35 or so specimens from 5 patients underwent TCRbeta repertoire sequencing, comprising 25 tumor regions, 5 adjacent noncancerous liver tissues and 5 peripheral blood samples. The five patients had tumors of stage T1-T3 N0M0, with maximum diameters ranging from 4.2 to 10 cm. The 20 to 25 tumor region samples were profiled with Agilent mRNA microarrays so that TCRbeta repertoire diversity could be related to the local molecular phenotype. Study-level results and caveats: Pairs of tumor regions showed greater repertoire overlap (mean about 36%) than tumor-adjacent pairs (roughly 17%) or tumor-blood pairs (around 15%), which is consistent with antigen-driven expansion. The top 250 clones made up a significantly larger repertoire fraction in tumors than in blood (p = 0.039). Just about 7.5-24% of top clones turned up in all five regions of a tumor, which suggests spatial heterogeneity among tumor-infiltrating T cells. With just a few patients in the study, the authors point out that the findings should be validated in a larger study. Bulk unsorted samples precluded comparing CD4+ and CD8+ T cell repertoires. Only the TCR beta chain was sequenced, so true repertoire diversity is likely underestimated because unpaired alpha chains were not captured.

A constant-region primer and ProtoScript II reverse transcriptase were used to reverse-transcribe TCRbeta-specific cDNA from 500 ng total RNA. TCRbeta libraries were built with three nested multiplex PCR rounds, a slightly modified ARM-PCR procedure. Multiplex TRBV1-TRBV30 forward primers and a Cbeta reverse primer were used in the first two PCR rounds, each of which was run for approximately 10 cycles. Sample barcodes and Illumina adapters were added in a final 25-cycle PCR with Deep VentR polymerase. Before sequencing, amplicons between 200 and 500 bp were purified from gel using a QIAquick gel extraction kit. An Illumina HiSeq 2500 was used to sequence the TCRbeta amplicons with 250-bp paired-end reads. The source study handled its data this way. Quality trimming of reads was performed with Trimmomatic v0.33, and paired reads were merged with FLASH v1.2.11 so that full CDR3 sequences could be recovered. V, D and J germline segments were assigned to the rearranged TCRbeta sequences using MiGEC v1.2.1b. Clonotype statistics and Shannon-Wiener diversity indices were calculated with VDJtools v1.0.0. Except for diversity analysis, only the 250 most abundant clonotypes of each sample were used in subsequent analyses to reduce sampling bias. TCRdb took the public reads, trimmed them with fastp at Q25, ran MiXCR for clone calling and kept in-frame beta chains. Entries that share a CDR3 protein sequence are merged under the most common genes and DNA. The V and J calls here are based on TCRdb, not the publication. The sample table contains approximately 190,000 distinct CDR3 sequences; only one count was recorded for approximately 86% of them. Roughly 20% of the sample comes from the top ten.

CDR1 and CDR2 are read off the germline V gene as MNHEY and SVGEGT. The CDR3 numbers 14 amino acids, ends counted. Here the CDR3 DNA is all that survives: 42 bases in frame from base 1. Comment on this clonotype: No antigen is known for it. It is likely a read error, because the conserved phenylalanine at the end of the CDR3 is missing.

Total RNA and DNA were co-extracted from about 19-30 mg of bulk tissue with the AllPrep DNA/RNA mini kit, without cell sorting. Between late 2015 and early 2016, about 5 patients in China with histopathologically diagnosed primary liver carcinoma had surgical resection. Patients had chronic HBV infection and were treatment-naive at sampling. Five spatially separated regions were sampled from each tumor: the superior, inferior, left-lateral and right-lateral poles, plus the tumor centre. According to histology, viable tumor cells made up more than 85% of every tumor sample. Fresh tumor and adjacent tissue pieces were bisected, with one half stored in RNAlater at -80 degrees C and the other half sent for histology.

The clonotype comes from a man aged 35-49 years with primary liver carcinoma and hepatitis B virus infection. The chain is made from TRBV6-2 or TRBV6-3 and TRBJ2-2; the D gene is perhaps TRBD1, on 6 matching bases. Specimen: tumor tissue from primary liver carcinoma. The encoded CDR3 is CTSRGDTYTGELFC. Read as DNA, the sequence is TGTACCAGTCGAGGGGACACTTACACCGGGGAGCTGTTTTGT.